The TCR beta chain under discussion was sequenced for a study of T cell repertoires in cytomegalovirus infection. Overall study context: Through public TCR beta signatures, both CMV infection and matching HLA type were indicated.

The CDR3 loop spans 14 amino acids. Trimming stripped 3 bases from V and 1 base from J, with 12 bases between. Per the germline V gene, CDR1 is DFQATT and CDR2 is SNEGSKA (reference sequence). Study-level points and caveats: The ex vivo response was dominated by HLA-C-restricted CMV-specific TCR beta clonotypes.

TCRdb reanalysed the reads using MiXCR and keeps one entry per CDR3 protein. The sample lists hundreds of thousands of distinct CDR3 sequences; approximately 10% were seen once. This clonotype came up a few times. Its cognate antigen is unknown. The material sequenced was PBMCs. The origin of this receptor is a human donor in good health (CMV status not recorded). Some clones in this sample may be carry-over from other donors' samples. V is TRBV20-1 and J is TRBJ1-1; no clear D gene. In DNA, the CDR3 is TGCAGTGCTAGGAAGGCACCGGCGAACACTGAAGCTTTCTTT. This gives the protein CSARKAPANTEAFF.